This T cell receptor (beta chain) comes out of a study of neurological immune-mediated disorders. This clonotype was detected many times. Germline CDR1 reads MNHNY; CDR2 reads SVGAGI (reference sequence). The V end lost 3 bases, the J end lost 6 bases, and 18 bases lay between the germline ends. The CDR3 spans 15 residues. Sample time point: longitudinal time-point 3. The unsorted libraries originated from 2 million PBMCs that had been stored at -80 C. MiXCR, run by TCRdb on the 5' RACE reads, gives a single entry per CDR3 protein. Of approximately 84,000 distinct CDR3 sequences in the sample, about 4% were seen once.

This TCR was sampled from a woman aged 55-69 years with multiple sclerosis. The rearrangement links TRBV6-6 to TRBJ2-7, with D tentatively TRBD2 (6 bases). The sample was PBMCs. The CDR3: CASSYPGSGLSEQYF. The CDR3 DNA sequence: TGTGCCAGCAGTTATCCGGGCTCGGGACTGAGCGAGCAGTACTTC.